Shown below are 24 T cell receptor beta chains from a single sample sequenced in a study of T cell responses to AZD1222 COVID-19 vaccine. Sequencing was performed with immunoSEQ multiplex PCR; in TCRdb, only in-frame clones are kept and a portion is missing. Seen here are around 180,000 clones, around 88% observed once, and the top ten hold about 0.53%. The source material was peripheral blood, sampled on day 0 of AZD1222 vaccination. These TCRs come from an adult in good health.

The gene calls are TRBV3-1 (or the pseudogene TRBV3-2) and TRBJ2-3; a possible D gene is TRBD1 (6 bases). CDR3 length equals 14 residues. The germline gives CDR1 LGHDT, CDR2 YNNKEL (reference sequence). V was clipped by 4 bases and J by 5 bases, with 13 bases between them. The CDR3 loop reads CASSLKGDKDTQYF. The CDR3 coding sequence is TGTGCCAGCAGCCTGAAAGGGGACAAAGATACGCAGTATTTT.

The chain employs TRBV6-2 or TRBV6-3 and TRBJ2-6, with D maybe TRBD2 (6 bases). Per germline, CDR1 MNHEY and CDR2 SVGEGT. V was pared by 5 bases and J by 9 bases, with 17 bases between. The CDR3 contains 15 residues. The CDR3 sequence: CASSPQFLGGNVLTF. The CDR3 nucleotides are TGTGCCAGCAGTCCCCAATTTCTGGGAGGCAACGTCCTGACTTTC.

The rearrangement joins TRBV6-5 to TRBJ2-7; D remains unclear. This CDR3 comprises 13 residues. Germline values: CDR1 MNHEY, CDR2 SVGAGI. Trimming removed 5 bases at V and 4 bases at J, with 12 bases between. CDR3 residues: CASSPGSYYEQYF. The CDR3 DNA sequence: TGTGCCAGCAGTCCCGGGTCCTATTACGAGCAGTACTTC.

J is TRBJ2-2 and V is TRBV20-1, with unresolved D. CDR1 DFQATT and CDR2 SNEGSKA come from the germline V gene (reference sequence). The CDR3 loop spans 11 amino acids. V dropped 4 bases and J dropped 5 bases, with 5 bases sitting between them. CDR3 DNA sequence: TGCAGTGCTAAGGGAACCGGGGAGCTGTTTTTT. Translation gives CSAKGTGELFF.

The chain has TRBV9 and TRBJ1-1; a possible D gene is TRBD1 (5 bases). The CDR3 is 11 amino acids. Germline assignment: CDR1 SGDLS and CDR2 YYNGEE. The ends were cut back, 3 bases at V and 9 bases at J, with 9 bases in the middle. In DNA form, the CDR3 reads TGTGCCAGCAGCGATGGGGGGAAAGCTTTCTTT. This sequence encodes CASSDGGKAFF.

The chain couples TRBV21-1 to TRBJ1-3. TRBV21-1 is reported as a pseudogene. The CDR3 runs 20 residues. The CDR3 region is CASSKGGKRGDWNSGNTIYF. DNA of the CDR3: TGTGCCAGCTCTAAAGGAGGGAAGCGGGGCGATTGGAACTCTGGAAACACCATATATTTT.

CDR3 sequence: CASSPPTRYYEQYF. The CDR3 DNA sequence: TGTGCCAGCAGCCCACCAACACGGTACTACGAGCAGTACTTC. The chain combines TRBV3-1 (or the pseudogene TRBV3-2) with TRBJ2-7; D is undetermined. Germline loops: CDR1 LGHDT, CDR2 YNNKEL (reference sequence). The V and J ends lost 4 bases and 3 bases respectively, with 13 bases between them. There are 14 residues in the CDR3.

On this clone itself: The junction shows a germline mismatch at one end, possibly a read error. The chain carries TRBV7-8 and TRBJ2-7, with 14 positions matching TRBD2. Germline CDR1 SGHVS, CDR2 FQNEAQ. The CDR3 is 15 residues long. The CDR3 DNA sequence: TGTGCCAGCAGCTTAGTTGGGACTAGCGGGAGCCCTAGTCACTTC. As protein: CASSLVGTSGSPSHF. The whole variable domain, remainder taken from reference TRBV7-8 and TRBJ2-7, is GAGVSQSPRYKVAKRGQDVALRCDPISGHVSLFWYQQALGQGPEFLTYFQNEAQLDKSGLPSDRFFAERPEGSVSTLKIQRTQQEDSAVYLCASSLVGTSGSPSHFGPGTRLTVT.

This clone showed up just a few times. The rearrangement uses TRBV7-6 and TRBJ2-5; D may be TRBD1 (5 bases). CDR3 length: 15 amino acids. Trimming took 0 bases from V and 1 from J, leaving 9 bases between them. Germline V gene lookup returns CDR1 SGHVS and CDR2 FNYEAQ. In DNA, the CDR3 is TGTGCCAGCAGCTTAGCGTACAGGATCCAAGAGACCCAGTACTTC. This encodes CASSLAYRIQETQYF.

The rearrangement joins TRBV27 to TRBJ2-7, with a weak D call TRBD2 (7 bases). The germline V gene encodes CDR1 MNHEY and CDR2 SMNVEV (reference sequence). Deletions cut 5 bases from V and 9 bases from J, with 17 bases between. The CDR3 is made up of 13 amino acids. For the CDR3, the DNA is TGTGCCAGCAGTCCCGCGGGGGACACAGGGCAGTACTTC. Protein product: CASSPAGDTGQYF.

This chain connects TRBV3-1 (or the pseudogene TRBV3-2) to TRBJ2-1; tentatively, D is TRBD1 (6 bases). Germline-derived CDR1 and CDR2 are LGHDT and YNNKEL (reference sequence). The CDR3 extends over 13 amino acids. Between the trimmed V and J ends, which lost 4 bases and 12 bases, there was a span of 16 bases. In DNA form, the CDR3 reads TGTGCCAGCAGCCCGGACAGCTTTTATGGGCAGTTCTTC. This sequence encodes CASSPDSFYGQFF.

The chain couples TRBV30 to TRBJ2-1; the match to TRBD1 covers 7 bases. This CDR3 contains 14 residues. The junction had 7 bases not matched to a gene; V was cut back by 1 base and J by 7 bases. Germline CDR1 reads GTSNPN; CDR2 reads SVGIG (reference sequence). The DNA of the CDR3 is TGTGCCTGGAGTGGATACAGGGGTTGGAATGAGCAGTTCTTC. Protein product: CAWSGYRGWNEQFF.

This clone has just one count. The chain is built from TRBV9 and TRBJ2-1; 11 bases line up with TRBD2. Germline lookup yields CDR1 SGDLS and CDR2 YYNGEE. Losses at the gene ends were 3 bases for V and 9 bases for J; bases not matched to a gene: 8. The CDR3 runs 15 residues. Written as DNA, the CDR3 is TGTGCCAGCAGCGCGACTAGCGGGACCGGTAGTGAGCAGTTCTTC. Translating it yields CASSATSGTGSEQFF.

The V gene is TRBV4-3, the J gene TRBJ2-7, with a tentative D call TRBD1 (6 bases). V lost 1 base and J 3 bases, leaving 16 bases between the germline ends. Per the germline V gene, CDR1 is LGHNA and CDR2 is YSLEER. This CDR3 has 16 residues. CDR3 sequence (DNA): TGCGCCAGCAGCCAAGGCCAAACAGGGCCCTACTACGAGCAGTACTTC. This codes for CASSQGQTGPYYEQYF.

The chain uses TRBV19 and TRBJ1-2, with no clear D. The CDR3 consists of 13 residues. Germline V gene sequence: CDR1 LNHDA, CDR2 SQIVND (reference sequence). V was clipped by 10 bases and J by 3 bases, with 15 bases between them. The CDR3, as DNA: TGTGCCACCAAAAAAAACATGGACTATGGCTACACCTTC. Protein sequence: CATKKNMDYGYTF.

The rearrangement joins TRBV7-2 to TRBJ2-7; no firm D call. The CDR3 is made up of 14 amino acids. Germline CDR1 and CDR2: SGHTA and FQGNSA. Trimming cost V 2 bases and J 0 bases, with 8 bases left between them. CDR3 sequence (DNA): TGTGCCAGCAGCTTAAGAATCAACTCCTACGAGCAGTACTTC. Its protein product is CASSLRINSYEQYF.

This chain connects TRBV11-2 to TRBJ2-1; 9 nucleotides agree with TRBD2. Germline loops: CDR1 SGHAT, CDR2 FQNNGV. This CDR3 spans 15 amino acids. Trimming took 0 bases from V and 9 from J; bases not matched to a gene: 6. The CDR3 protein is CASSLEPSGKSEQFF. CDR3 in DNA: TGTGCCAGCAGCTTAGAACCTAGCGGGAAGAGTGAGCAGTTCTTC.

The V call is TRBV4-1, the J call TRBJ1-4, with D maybe TRBD1 (5 bases). Trimming took 3 bases from V and 1 from J, leaving 12 bases between them. The CDR3 covers 16 residues. The germline CDR1 and CDR2 sequences are MGHRA and YSYEKL. The CDR3 region has the DNA TGCGCCAGCAGCCAGGCCCCAGGGATAACTAATGAAAAACTGTTTTTT. Translated: CASSQAPGITNEKLFF.

V and J are TRBV3-1 (or the pseudogene TRBV3-2) and TRBJ2-3; 7 nucleotides align to TRBD2. Germline V CDR1 and CDR2: LGHDT, YNNKEL (reference sequence). The CDR3 length is 15 residues. After removal of 4 bases from V and 4 bases from J, the junction contained 8 bases not matched to a gene. Here the CDR3 reads CASSPLGGGPDTQYF. The DNA of the CDR3 is TGTGCCAGCAGCCCTTTGGGGGGAGGGCCAGATACGCAGTATTTT.

This sequence joins TRBV3-1 (or the pseudogene TRBV3-2) and TRBJ2-7, with TRBD2 as a possible D gene (5 bases). CDR1 and CDR2 from the germline V gene are LGHDT and YNNKEL (reference sequence). CDR3 size: 12 residues. The V gene lost 0 bases and the J gene lost 12 bases, with 12 bases spanning the gap. In DNA, the CDR3 is TGTGCCAGCAGCCAAGAGCTAGCAGACTGGTACTTC. As protein: CASSQELADWYF.

The chain joins TRBV2 to TRBJ2-1, with D perhaps TRBD1 or TRBD2 (5 bases each). Germline-derived CDR1 and CDR2 are SNHLY and FYNNEI. The CDR3 contains 14 residues. The CDR3 spells CAIPGPVGYNEQFF. CDR3 bases: TGTGCTATCCCGGGGCCGGTGGGGTACAATGAGCAGTTCTTC.

The chain combines TRBV29-1 with TRBJ2-7; 9 nucleotides match TRBD1. CDR1 and CDR2 from the germline V gene are SQVTM and ANQGSEA. CDR3 size: 16 residues. V shed 4 bases, J shed 0 bases, and the junction held 10 bases outside the gene matches. CDR3: CSVGGSTGGTSYEQYF. CDR3 nucleotide sequence: TGCAGCGTTGGGGGATCGACAGGGGGAACCTCCTACGAGCAGTACTTC.

This chain connects TRBV10-3 to TRBJ2-2, with 10 bases identical to TRBD2. V gave up 0 bases and J gave up 6 bases; unmatched junction bases: 4. This CDR3 is built from 16 residues. Germline V gene data show CDR1 as ENHRY and CDR2 as SYGVKD. The CDR3 loop is CAISESPAGGPGELFF. The CDR3 DNA reads TGTGCCATCAGTGAGTCACCAGCGGGGGGGCCCGGGGAGCTGTTTTTT.

This rearrangement joins TRBV14 to TRBJ2-2; TRBD2 might be the D (6 bases). The V gene's germline CDR1 is SGHDN and CDR2 FVKESK. This CDR3 is built from 16 residues. V lost 3 bases, J lost 3 bases, and 14 bases lay in between. This CDR3 is CASSQGRGGDTGELFF. The CDR3 DNA reads TGTGCCAGCAGCCAGGGCCGAGGAGGGGACACCGGGGAGCTGTTTTTT.